This T cell receptor beta chain was sequenced during a study of T-cell reconstitution after alpha-beta-depleted transplantation in children. Points from the study as a whole: In patients about two months after transplant, alpha-beta T cells reportedly arose from several hundred expanded graft clones. From newly produced T cells came most of the T-cell counts and diversity one year after transplant. Some patients' high day-60 TCRbeta diversity was attributed to recipient cells surviving conditioning.

V was pared by 4 bases and J by 3 bases, with 4 bases of the junction left unmatched. The CDR3 has 15 residues. Germline V gene data show CDR1 as SGDLS and CDR2 as YYNGEE. Unique molecular identifiers were incorporated into the prepared TCRbeta library. TCRdb re-analysed the PCR reads in MiXCR, keeping a single row per CDR3 protein. The sample has almost 600,000 distinct CDR3 sequences, roughly 30% seen once. Concerning this clonotype: Its antigen is not identified.

The rearrangement uses TRBV9 and TRBJ2-2; 9 positions match TRBD1. This TCR came from a boy in the first two years of life with Wiskott-Aldrich syndrome, due to receive a stem cell transplant. The sample in question was PBMCs, obtained before TCRalphabeta/CD19-depleted stem cell transplant. This CDR3 is CASSPRQGDTGELFF. The CDR3 DNA reads TGTGCCAGCAGCCCCCGACAGGGGGACACCGGGGAGCTGTTTTTT.